What follows are 12 T cell receptor beta chains derived from one specimen sequenced in a study of blood T cells in healthy people across ages. The use of a sample-barcoded 5' primer and a J-beta primer mix characterized a second PCR of roughly 7 to 12 cycles. MiXCR, run by TCRdb on the 5' RACE reads, gives a single entry per CDR3 protein. The table includes some 1.5 million distinct CDR3 sequences, 28% detected once. Sequenced input: blood. The source is a woman aged 30 to 39 in good health.

The chain combines TRBV10-3 with TRBJ2-1, with 9 bases aligning to TRBD2. CDR1 is ENHRY and CDR2 is SYGVKD in the germline V gene. V lost 3 bases and J lost 6; bases outside the gene matches: 6. The CDR3 consists of 15 residues. The CDR3 protein is CAISDGGGALNEQFF. CDR3 nucleotides: TGTGCCATCAGTGACGGCGGGGGGGCCCTCAATGAGCAGTTCTTC.

The chain has TRBV20-1 and TRBJ2-1; 10 positions agree with TRBD2. Germline trimming cut 6 bases from V and 2 bases from J; bases unmatched to any gene: 7. The CDR3 sequence is 15 residues long. Germline CDR1 is DFQATT and CDR2 is SNEGSKA (reference sequence). The chain's CDR3 is CSAKHSGGTYNEQFF. In DNA, the CDR3 is TGCAGTGCGAAGCATAGCGGGGGGACCTACAATGAGCAGTTCTTC.

The rearrangement joins TRBV20-1 to TRBJ2-5; 14 nucleotides agree with TRBD2. Trimming cost V 5 bases and J 1 base; bases outside gene matches: 3. Germline V CDR1 and CDR2: DFQATT, SNEGSKA (reference sequence). The CDR3 has 15 amino acids. The CDR3 nucleotides are TGCAGTGCTCCGGGGACTAGCGGGGGCCAAGAGACCCAGTACTTC. Amino acids: CSAPGTSGGQETQYF.

The chain uses TRBV14 and TRBJ2-7, with D possibly matching TRBD1 (6 bases). The J call may not be correct, given that the DNA end is closer to TRBJ2-5. There are 14 residues in the CDR3. Per the germline V gene, CDR1 is SGHDN and CDR2 is FVKESK. The CDR3 sequence is CASSQLQGRETQYF. CDR3 nucleotides: TGTGCCAGCAGCCAATTACAGGGCAGGGAGACCCAGTACTTC.

Turning to this clonotype: One base away lies a much larger clone, so this may be a sequencing read error. CDR3 amino acids: CNVDQREGWDTEAFF. CDR3 nucleotide sequence: TGCAACGTTGACCAAAGGGAGGGGTGGGACACTGAAGCTTTCTTT. This chain links TRBV29-1 with TRBJ1-1; maybe TRBD1 (5 bases). The CDR3 runs to 15 residues. CDR1 is SQVTM and CDR2 is ANQGSEA in the germline V gene.

As concerns this clonotype: This may come from a read error, since a much larger clone is one base off. This chain links TRBV29-1 with TRBJ2-4; 10 bases align to TRBD1. After removal of 7 bases from V and 13 bases from J, the junction contained 13 bases not matched to a gene. Germline V gene lookup returns CDR1 SQVTM and CDR2 ANQGSEA. This CDR3 region has 13 residues. The CDR3: CSAGTGVSDEQYF. In DNA form, the CDR3 reads TGCAGCGCCGGGACAGGGGTTTCCGATGAGCAGTACTTC.

This clonotype has a count of ten or more. The chain is built from TRBV7-3 and TRBJ2-3, with a tentative D call TRBD2 (6 bases). The germline V gene encodes CDR1 SGHTA and CDR2 FQGTGA. The CDR3 is 17 amino acids. Trimming left V 5 bases short and J 6 bases short, with 24 bases between. The CDR3 nucleotides read TGTGCCAGCAGCCCCGGGCCGGGACTTACTTTGTCGGATACGCAGTATTTT. Translation: CASSPGPGLTLSDTQYF.

Turning to this clonotype: Germline is not matched at one junction end, which may reflect a read error. The J gene is TRBJ1-4, the V gene TRBV7-2, with D unclear. CDR1 and CDR2 from the germline V gene are SGHTA and FQGNSA. The CDR3 extends over 13 amino acids. The CDR3 loop is CASSLGRNEKPFF. For the CDR3, the DNA is TGTGCCAGCAGCTTAGGGCGAAATGAAAAACCGTTTTTT.

This clonotype has more than one count but fewer than ten. The chain recombines TRBV5-6 with TRBJ1-2; D may be TRBD1 (5 bases). The CDR3 extends over 13 amino acids. V lost 1 base to trimming and J lost 6 bases, with 10 bases between them. CDR1 is SGHDT and CDR2 is YYEEEE in the germline V gene. The DNA of the CDR3 is TGTGCCAGCAGCTTGAGGGAGGGGAATGGCTACACCTTC. The encoded protein is CASSLREGNGYTF.

This clonotype occurred many times. The chain combines TRBV6-2 or TRBV6-3 with TRBJ2-1, with TRBD2 matching over 15 bases. CDR1 and CDR2 from the germline V gene are MNHEY and SVGEGT. With 3 bases clipped from V and 5 bases from J, the junction kept 8 bases outside the gene matches. The CDR3 is 18 residues long. The chain's CDR3 is CASSYTGTSGRSDNEQFF. The CDR3 nucleotides are TGTGCCAGCAGTTATACCGGGACTAGCGGGAGGTCGGACAATGAGCAGTTCTTC.

This clonotype has only a few counts. This CDR3 reads CASRSGAGGGEQYF. The CDR3 DNA follows: TGTGCCAGCAGGAGCGGGGCAGGGGGAGGCGAGCAGTACTTC. V gene TRBV12-3 or TRBV12-4 combines with J gene TRBJ2-7; D is possibly TRBD1 or TRBD2 (7 bases each). Between the trimmed V and J ends, which lost 6 bases and 6 bases, there was a span of 18 bases. The CDR3 extends over 14 amino acids.

The chain recombines TRBV20-1 with TRBJ2-7; D remains ambiguous. The V and J ends lost 6 bases and 7 bases respectively, with 19 bases between them. The germline gives CDR1 DFQATT, CDR2 SNEGSKA (reference sequence). The CDR3 covers 13 residues. The CDR3 DNA reads TGCAGTGCCGCGAACCCTAGTACCCATGAGCAGTACTTC. It encodes CSAANPSTHEQYF.